The 11 T cell receptor beta chains below come from one sample, sequenced in a study of blood T cells in healthy people across ages. A sample-barcoded 5' primer and a J-beta primer mix were used in a second PCR of roughly 7 to 11 cycles. MiXCR was run by TCRdb on the 5' RACE reads, yielding one entry per CDR3 protein. The sample has some 1.5 million distinct CDR3 sequences, 28% seen once. Source material: blood. The receptors stem from a woman in her 30s in good health.

With regard to this clonotype: One junction end disagrees with the germline gene, perhaps due to a read error. CDR3 nucleotides: TGTGGCAGCAGTTTAGGCGCAGGGGGCAGGTACCAAGAGACCCAGTACTTC. Amino acid sequence: CGSSLGAGGRYQETQYF. The chain uses TRBV12-3 or TRBV12-4 and TRBJ2-5; 8 bases are shared with TRBD1. This CDR3 is 17 amino acids long.

The DNA of the CDR3 is TGTGCCAGCTCACCACCCTCTAGCGGGAGGATTGAGCAGTTCTTC. Translation: CASSPPSSGRIEQFF. The rearrangement joins TRBV18 to TRBJ2-1; TRBD2 agrees at 11 bases. V lost 0 bases to trimming and J lost 9 bases; unmatched junction nucleotides: 4. In germline, CDR1 is KGHSH, CDR2 LQKENI. The length of the CDR3 is 15 residues.

Notes on this clonotype: A read error may account for a junction end that differs from germline. The chain employs TRBV20-1 and TRBJ2-3; D might be TRBD2 (6 bases). There are 14 residues in the CDR3. CDR1 is DFQATT, CDR2 SNEGSKA, per germline (reference sequence). The CDR3 sequence is CSAGPGLGTDTQYF. In DNA form, the CDR3 reads TGCAGTGCCGGGCCGGGACTTGGCACGGATACGCAGTATTTT.

At least ten counts were recorded for this clonotype. This chain connects TRBV5-4 to TRBJ2-5, with D unresolved. V dropped 0 bases and J dropped 2 bases, with 11 bases sitting between them. The CDR3 sequence is 15 residues long. CDR1 SGHNT and CDR2 YYREEE come from the germline V gene (reference sequence). This CDR3 is CASSLASDLQETQYF. The CDR3 coding sequence is TGTGCCAGCAGCTTGGCGTCAGACCTACAAGAGACCCAGTACTTC.

This clonotype showed up just a few times. CDR3 in amino acids: CASSSLGGGGEQFF. Written as DNA, the CDR3 is TGCGCCAGCAGCTCCCTCGGCGGGGGCGGTGAGCAGTTCTTC. J is TRBJ2-1 and V is TRBV5-1; weak D call: TRBD2 (7 bases). CDR1 and CDR2 from the germline V gene are SGHRS and YFSETQ. Trimming removed 3 bases from V and 9 bases from J, with 16 bases in between. The CDR3 covers 14 residues.

This rearrangement joins TRBV18 to TRBJ1-1; D gene ambiguous. Germline V gives CDR1 KGHSH, CDR2 LQKENI. The CDR3 length is 14 residues. Trimming cost V 0 bases and J 0 bases, with 5 bases left between them. The CDR3 reads CASSPPELNTEAFF. CDR3 DNA: TGTGCCAGCTCACCACCAGAGTTGAACACTGAAGCTTTCTTT.

This clonotype was picked up a small number of times. The chain joins TRBV12-3 or TRBV12-4 to TRBJ1-5; D remains ambiguous. The CDR3 is 13 residues long. Deletions cut 2 bases from V and 5 bases from J, with 7 bases between. CDR3 bases: TGTGCCAGCAGTTTATCTCAGCATCAGCCCCAGCATTTT. As protein: CASSLSQHQPQHF.

This clonotype was seen a few times. This rearrangement joins TRBV15 to TRBJ1-2; D remains unclear. The germline V gene has CDR1 LNHNV and CDR2 YYDKDF (reference sequence). This CDR3 is 15 amino acids long. The V end was cut by 5 bases, the J end by 8 bases, with 21 bases between. CDR3 in DNA: TGTGCCACCAGCGTTGAGAATCCCACTATTTGGGGCTACACCTTC. It specifies CATSVENPTIWGYTF.

This clonotype has just a few counts. This chain connects TRBV28 to TRBJ2-7; D ambiguous. Germline CDR1 MDHEN, CDR2 SYDVKM. Trimming cost V 10 bases and J 5 bases, with 18 bases left between them. The CDR3 runs 13 residues. CDR3 amino acids: CAIKGTAKDEQYF. DNA for the CDR3: TGTGCCATCAAGGGCACGGCGAAGGACGAGCAGTACTTC.

This clonotype has a single count. Relative to the germline gene, one junction end is altered; a read error may explain this. The chain uses TRBV11-2 and TRBJ1-2; 8 nucleotides align to TRBD1. The germline V gene has CDR1 SGHAT and CDR2 FQNNGV. There are 15 residues in the CDR3. CDR3 amino acids: CASSARQGRGDGHTF. In DNA form, the CDR3 reads TGTGCCAGCAGCGCCAGACAGGGGAGAGGTGATGGCCACACCTTC. Variable domain in full (rest from reference TRBV11-2 and TRBJ1-2): EAGVAQSPRYKIIEKRQSVAFWCNPISGHATLYWYQQILGQGPKLLIQFQNNGVVDDSQLPKDRFSAERLKGVDSTLKIQPAKLEDSAVYLCASSARQGRGDGHTFGSGTRLTVV.

This clonotype was seen at least ten times. The J gene is TRBJ2-7, the V gene TRBV4-1, with D possibly being TRBD1 (5 bases). Trimming took 1 base from V and 7 from J, leaving 14 bases between them. Germline CDR1 MGHRA, CDR2 YSYEKL. This CDR3 has 14 residues. Here the CDR3 reads CASSQAYRLGEQYF. The CDR3 DNA sequence: TGCGCCAGCAGCCAAGCGTACAGGTTGGGTGAGCAGTACTTC.